This entry features one T cell receptor (beta chain) sequence. The antigen remains undetermined. TCRdb keeps only in-frame clones here, not all; method: immunoSEQ multiplex PCR. This table has about 220,000 clones, more than 85% appearing once. The record originates from a study of T cell responses to AZD1222 COVID-19 vaccine. Whole-study results and caveats: Samples come after the peak T cell response, not at day 14. Recipients of AZD1222 seropositive at baseline numbered only 6 or 7. Donor demographics were predominantly white British with a female majority; clonal diversity may be underestimated. Increases in Spike-specific TCR breadth and depth were seen after two AZD1222 doses.

The germline V gene has CDR1 SEHNR and CDR2 FQNEAQ (reference sequence). The CDR3 has 15 residues. The V gene end was trimmed by 1 base and the J gene end by 1 base; junction bases not matched to a gene: 2. This sample comprised peripheral blood, obtained on day 0 of MenACWY control vaccination. The gene calls are TRBV7-9 and TRBJ1-1, with TRBD1 matching 8 bases. The receptor's source is an adult in good health. CDR3 sequence (DNA): TGTGCCAGCAGCTTAGAAGGGACAGGGAACACTGAAGCTTTCTTT. This sequence encodes CASSLEGTGNTEAFF.